A single sample is the source of the 32 T cell receptor beta chains below, sequenced in a study of lung T cells in sarcoidosis with Löfgren's syndrome. TCRdb passed the reads through MiXCR, listing each CDR3 protein once. The sample includes tens of thousands of distinct CDR3 sequences, over 20% of them seen just once. Sequencing was performed on CD4+ T cells from PBMCs. These receptors were collected from a human donor with sarcoidosis (Löfgren's syndrome or another form), or a control subject (not recorded which).

This clonotype was counted many times. The chain uses TRBV6-6 and TRBJ2-6; 8 bases are shared with TRBD1. After removal of 2 bases from V and 2 bases from J, the junction contained 8 bases not matched to a gene. CDR3 length: 18 amino acids. CDR1 is MNHNY, CDR2 SVGAGI, per germline (reference sequence). The CDR3 spells CASSYKSPGQAGANVLTF. CDR3 DNA sequence: TGTGCCAGCAGTTACAAGTCCCCGGGACAGGCTGGGGCCAACGTCCTGACTTTC.

In this sample, this clonotype turned up many times. The genes are TRBV7-2 and TRBJ2-1; 8 nucleotides line up with TRBD2. The trim removed 3 bases at V and 4 bases at J, leaving 20 bases unmatched. Germline V gene sequence: CDR1 SGHTA, CDR2 FQGNSA. The CDR3 covers 20 residues. DNA of the CDR3: TGTGCCAGCAGCTTCCGGGGCAGCGGGAGAATAGGTTTCCAGTACAATGAGCAGTTCTTC. This gives the protein CASSFRGSGRIGFQYNEQFF.

V is TRBV20-1 and J is TRBJ1-1; D is possibly TRBD1 (6 bases). Germline-derived CDR1 and CDR2 are DFQATT and SNEGSKA (reference sequence). This CDR3 is built from 14 residues. CDR3 residues: CGSSRDNTNTEAFF. CDR3 coding DNA: TGCGGTTCTAGTCGGGACAACACGAACACTGAAGCTTTCTTT.

In this sample, this clonotype turned up many times. The V call is TRBV6-1, the J call TRBJ2-1, with D tentatively TRBD1 (7 bases). V was pared by 6 bases and J by 2 bases, with 17 bases between. There are 16 residues in the CDR3. The germline V gene has CDR1 MNHNS and CDR2 SASEGT. The CDR3 nucleotides are TGTGCCAGCAGCCCCAGGGGGAGGCTGGCCTACAATGAGCAGTTCTTC. The encoded protein is CASSPRGRLAYNEQFF.

This clonotype was counted a few times. The V call is TRBV7-2, the J call TRBJ1-1; 9 bases map to TRBD1. The V segment lost 5 bases and the J segment 1 base; nucleotides outside the gene matches: 5. Germline CDR1 and CDR2: SGHTA and FQGNSA. This CDR3 region has 15 residues. This CDR3 reads CASSRQGVGNTEAFF. CDR3 DNA: TGTGCCAGCAGCCGACAGGGGGTGGGGAACACTGAAGCTTTCTTT. Combining the CDR3 with reference TRBV7-2 and TRBJ1-1 gives the whole variable domain GAGVSQSPSNKVTEKGKDVELRCDPISGHTALYWYRQSLGQGLEFLIYFQGNSAPDKSGLPSDRFSAERTGGSVSTLTIQRTQQEDSAVYLCASSRQGVGNTEAFFGQGTRLTVV.

This clonotype appeared a few times. V is TRBV29-1 and J is TRBJ2-1; D possibly corresponds to TRBD2 (6 bases). This CDR3 has 14 residues. Germline V gene lookup returns CDR1 SQVTM and CDR2 ANQGSEA. The germline V and J ends were trimmed by 1 base and 4 bases, with 11 bases remaining between them. In DNA form, the CDR3 reads TGCAGCGTTGAAGCGGGACTTCCTTACAATGAGCAGTTCTTC. Translating gives CSVEAGLPYNEQFF.

This clonotype occurred many times. This chain uses TRBV20-1 with TRBJ2-3; 11 bases are shared with TRBD2. The CDR3 is 16 amino acids. CDR1 and CDR2 from the germline V gene are DFQATT and SNEGSKA (reference sequence). The trim removed 4 bases at V and 1 base at J, leaving 7 bases unmatched. CDR3 sequence reads: CSANVRLAGRTDTQYF. For the CDR3, the DNA is TGCAGTGCTAATGTTCGACTAGCGGGACGCACAGATACGCAGTATTTT.

This clonotype has only a few counts. In DNA, the CDR3 is TGTGCCACCAGTGATCCGAGCACAGATACGCAGTATTTT. This codes for CATSDPSTDTQYF. The chain links TRBV24-1 to TRBJ2-3, with D uncertain. The V gene's germline CDR1 is KGHDR and CDR2 SFDVKD. CDR3 length: 13 residues. Trimming removed 3 bases at V and 0 bases at J, with 3 bases between.

Remarks on this clonotype: This may be a read error, as it is one base from a much larger clone. This sequence joins TRBV7-7 and TRBJ2-3; possibly TRBD1 for D (6 bases). Trimming stripped 3 bases from V and 1 base from J, with 11 bases between. This CDR3 is 15 amino acids long. From germline, CDR1 is SSHAT and CDR2 FNYEAQ (reference sequence). This CDR3 reads CASSLGHIGTDTQYF. In nucleotides, the CDR3 is TGTGCCAGCAGCTTGGGACATATAGGCACAGATACGCAGTATTTT.

As regards this clonotype: This may be a read error: a much more frequent sequence differs by one nucleotide. The chain carries TRBV27 and TRBJ2-2, with D unresolved. The V end lost 3 bases, the J end lost 9 bases, and 11 bases lay between the germline ends. The germline V gene has CDR1 MNHEY and CDR2 SMNVEV (reference sequence). The CDR3 length is 13 residues. CDR3 in DNA: TGTGCCAGCAGTTTCTCCGAGGCTCGGGAGCTGTTTTTT. Translating it yields CASSFSEARELFF.

The chain couples TRBV5-6 to TRBJ1-2, with D possibly matching TRBD1 (6 bases). The V end lost 1 base, the J end lost 4 bases, and 14 bases lay between the germline ends. CDR3 length equals 15 residues. Germline assignment: CDR1 SGHDT and CDR2 YYEEEE. CDR3 sequence (DNA): TGTGCCAGCAGCTTGTATCAGGGGCGCGTCTATGGCTACACCTTC. It encodes CASSLYQGRVYGYTF.

About this clonotype: This may stem from a read error, because a much larger clone lies one nucleotide away. The chain recombines TRBV6-1 with TRBJ1-6, with D possibly TRBD1 on 5 matching bases. This CDR3 has 13 residues. The germline V gene encodes CDR1 MNHNS and CDR2 SASEGT. V was pared by 11 bases and J by 7 bases, with 15 bases between. The CDR3 DNA reads TGTGCCGGCAAGCGGGGCTCAAATTCACCCCTCCACTTT. It codes for CAGKRGSNSPLHF.

The V call is TRBV30, the J call TRBJ2-7, with 7 bases identical to TRBD2. With 3 bases clipped from V and 9 bases from J, the junction kept 17 bases outside the gene matches. The CDR3 is 15 residues long. Germline lookup yields CDR1 GTSNPN and CDR2 SVGIG (reference sequence). CDR3 in DNA: TGTGCCTGGAGGCCTACACCGGGACTACCCCTTGCGCAGTACTTC. This codes for CAWRPTPGLPLAQYF.

The table lists this clonotype with many counts. The gene calls are TRBV15 and TRBJ2-3; 9 nucleotides agree with TRBD1. The germline V gene encodes CDR1 LNHNV and CDR2 YYDKDF (reference sequence). The V and J ends lost 4 bases and 6 bases, in that order; junction bases with no gene match: 8. The CDR3 covers 15 residues. The CDR3 coding sequence is TGTGCCACCAGCATGCGGACAGGGGATAGGGATACGCAGTATTTT. It encodes CATSMRTGDRDTQYF.

This clonotype has at least ten counts. The gene calls are TRBV6-2 or TRBV6-3 and TRBJ2-7, with unresolved D. V lost 0 bases and J 5 bases, leaving 11 bases between the germline ends. The CDR3 loop spans 14 amino acids. CDR1 is MNHEY and CDR2 is SVGEGT in the germline V gene. The CDR3 coding sequence is TGTGCCAGCAGTTACTCGCGGCAGTACCACGAGCAGTACTTC. Amino acid sequence: CASSYSRQYHEQYF.

About this clonotype: A much larger clone lies a single base off, so this may be a read error. The CDR3 coding sequence is TGTGCCAGCAGAAATTCTTATGGCTACACCTTC. Its protein product is CASRNSYGYTF. The chain combines TRBV28 with TRBJ1-2; no firm D call. Germline CDR1 is MDHEN and CDR2 is SYDVKM. The CDR3 is 11 residues long. V was cut by 6 bases and J by 5 bases, with 7 bases left in between.

This rearrangement joins TRBV19 to TRBJ2-3, with D maybe TRBD2 (6 bases). V lost 0 bases to trimming and J lost 6 bases, with 25 bases between them. Per germline, CDR1 LNHDA and CDR2 SQIVND (reference sequence). The CDR3 loop spans 19 amino acids. CDR3 coding DNA: TGTGCCAGTAGTATAGAATCAGGAGGGGTCCAGTGGGGTTTGGATACGCAGTATTTT. Translating gives CASSIESGGVQWGLDTQYF.

This clonotype was seen ten or more times. The V and J genes are TRBV18 and TRBJ2-7, with a possible D match to TRBD1 (6 bases). Germline V gene sequence: CDR1 KGHSH, CDR2 LQKENI. The CDR3 contains 12 residues. The V end was cut by 6 bases, the J end by 2 bases, with 8 bases between. Written as DNA, the CDR3 is TGTGCCAGCTCCAGGGGCGCCTACGAGCAGTACTTC. Its translation: CASSRGAYEQYF.

There are a few counts of this clonotype. The rearrangement uses TRBV3-1 and TRBJ1-3; 7 bases are shared with TRBD1. Trimming cost V 3 bases and J 2 bases; bases outside gene matches: 4. The CDR3 sequence is 15 residues long. CDR1 and CDR2 (germline): LGHDT, YNNKEL (reference sequence). CDR3 loop: CASSHSGQAGNTIYF. CDR3 sequence (DNA): TGTGCCAGCAGCCATTCCGGACAGGCTGGAAACACCATATATTTT.

This clonotype was seen more than once but under ten times. CDR3 bases: TGTGCCAGCAGCCACGGCGGGGATTCGAACACCGGGGAGCTGTTTTTT. This sequence encodes CASSHGGDSNTGELFF. The chain is built from TRBV12-3 or TRBV12-4 and TRBJ2-2, with D maybe TRBD2 (6 bases). There are 16 residues in the CDR3. The ends were cut back, 6 bases at V and 0 bases at J, with 14 bases in the middle.

This clonotype was counted ten times or more. This chain uses TRBV4-1 with TRBJ2-3; 11 bases line up with TRBD2. Trimming cost V 0 bases and J 6 bases; bases outside gene matches: 8. The CDR3 length is 17 residues. Germline CDR1 reads MGHRA; CDR2 reads YSYEKL. The CDR3 bases are TGCGCCAGCAGCCAAGAGGGGCTAGCGGGGGGTAGGGATACGCAGTATTTT. Translating it yields CASSQEGLAGGRDTQYF.

The chain recombines TRBV20-1 with TRBJ2-5; a weak D match, TRBD2 (5 bases). The CDR3 covers 14 residues. V lost 6 bases to trimming and J lost 6 bases, with 20 bases between them. CDR1 and CDR2 (germline): DFQATT, SNEGSKA (reference sequence). The CDR3 spells CSASPTRGEKTQYF. In nucleotides, the CDR3 is TGCAGTGCCTCGCCAACTAGAGGCGAGAAGACCCAGTACTTC.

This clonotype was counted a few times. The chain has TRBV11-2 and TRBJ2-1; 7 positions match TRBD2. Per the germline V gene, CDR1 is SGHAT and CDR2 is FQNNGV. Trimming cost V 5 bases and J 5 bases; bases outside gene matches: 9. CDR3 length: 15 amino acids. The CDR3 sequence is CASSHGAGTHNEQFF. Written as DNA, the CDR3 is TGTGCCAGCAGCCATGGAGCGGGAACCCACAATGAGCAGTTCTTC.

The sample holds a few counts of this clonotype. The rearrangement joins TRBV4-1 to TRBJ1-2; TRBD1 matches at 10 bases. The CDR3 spans 16 residues. The junction had 6 bases not matched to a gene; V was cut back by 0 bases and J by 5 bases. Germline V gene sequence: CDR1 MGHRA, CDR2 YSYEKL. CDR3 region: CASSQDRTGGIYGYTF. CDR3 coding DNA: TGCGCCAGCAGCCAAGATCGGACAGGGGGAATTTATGGCTACACCTTC.

This clonotype was picked up one time. A single base separates this from a much larger clone, so it may be a read error. This chain links TRBV6-6 with TRBJ1-1; the D gene is possibly TRBD1 (6 bases). This CDR3 spans 15 amino acids. Looked up from germline, CDR1 is MNHNY and CDR2 is SVGAGI (reference sequence). The CDR3 DNA is TGTGCCAGCAGTTACCAGACAGGCCTGTTGGCTGAAGCTTCCTTT. Residues: CASSYQTGLLAEASF.

In regard to this clonotype: A much larger clone sits a single nucleotide away, making a read error possible. The gene calls are TRBV12-3 or TRBV12-4 and TRBJ2-3; D possibly corresponds to TRBD2 (5 bases). V was pared by 6 bases and J by 8 bases, with 18 bases between. The CDR3 is 14 amino acids. The DNA of the CDR3 is TGTGCCAGCAGCCGAGGACCCGTAGAGGGTACGCAGTATTTT. It is translated as CASSRGPVEGTQYF.

This clonotype was picked up a small number of times. Compared with germline, one end of the junction differs, possibly owing to a read error. The chain couples TRBV27 to TRBJ1-1, with D possibly TRBD1 on 5 matching bases. This CDR3 has 11 amino acids. Germline CDR1 and CDR2: MNHEY and SMNVEV (reference sequence). CDR3 coding DNA: TGTGCCGGCAGTTGGGGGGCTGAAGCTTTCTTT. Protein sequence: CAGSWGAEAFF.

This clonotype was detected many times. The chain carries TRBV6-2 or TRBV6-3 and TRBJ2-1, with 9 bases lining up with TRBD1. Looked up from germline, CDR1 is MNHEY and CDR2 is SVGEGT. The V gene end was trimmed by 2 bases and the J gene end by 12 bases; junction bases not matched to a gene: 14. CDR3 length equals 16 residues. The CDR3 is CASSYPTSDRGSRQFF. DNA of the CDR3: TGTGCCAGCAGTTACCCCACAAGCGACAGGGGGTCGCGGCAGTTCTTC.

This clonotype was counted many times. V is TRBV28 and J is TRBJ2-1; 10 bases align to TRBD2. Germline V gene lookup returns CDR1 MDHEN and CDR2 SYDVKM. J was trimmed by 7 bases and V by 2 bases; bases with no gene match: 8. CDR3 length: 16 amino acids. The CDR3 DNA sequence: TGTGCCAGCAGTTTAGTTTCTAGCGGGAGTAAGAATGAGCAGTTCTTC. Translated: CASSLVSSGSKNEQFF. Together with reference TRBV28 and TRBJ2-1, the CDR3 gives the full variable domain: DVKVTQSSRYLVKRTGEKVFLECVQDMDHENMFWYRQDPGLGLRLIYFSYDVKMKEKGDIPEGYSVSREKKERFSLILESASTNQTSMYLCASSLVSSGSKNEQFFGPGTRLTVL.

This clonotype was detected only a few times. V and J are TRBV19 and TRBJ2-6; 7 nucleotides match TRBD1. The CDR3 spans 16 residues. Looked up from germline, CDR1 is LNHDA and CDR2 is SQIVND (reference sequence). Losses at the gene ends were 4 bases for V and 0 bases for J; bases not matched to a gene: 3. The CDR3 loop reads CASSRDSSSGANVLTF. The CDR3 DNA sequence: TGTGCCAGTAGTAGGGACAGTAGCTCTGGGGCCAACGTCCTGACTTTC.

This clonotype was detected a few times. V is TRBV18 and J is TRBJ1-1; TRBD1 is a possible D gene (6 bases). The CDR3 totals 15 residues. Trimming pared 4 bases from V and 4 bases from J, leaving 16 bases between. Germline loops: CDR1 KGHSH, CDR2 LQKENI. CDR3 residues: CASSLSGQTTTEAFF. The CDR3 coding sequence is TGTGCCAGCTCACTGTCTGGACAGACAACCACTGAAGCTTTCTTT.

This clonotype was detected once. A much larger clone is a single base away; this may be a read error. J is TRBJ1-1 and V is TRBV6-2 or TRBV6-3; 7 nucleotides match TRBD1. The CDR3 loop spans 13 amino acids. The germline CDR1 and CDR2 sequences are MNHEY and SVGEGT. Unmatched junction bases numbered 6, after V lost 2 bases and J lost 9 bases. CDR3 loop: CASSYLWDSQAFF. CDR3 coding DNA: TGTGCCAGCAGTTACCTCTGGGACAGTCAAGCTTTCTTT.